The TCR beta chain described here comes from a study of shared clonotypes between healthy human individuals. Across the whole study: Plates per donor: three CD4 naive, three CD4 memory, two CD8 naive, one CD8 memory. Study observations and caveats: Some naive CD4 clonotypes, 4% to 6%, turned up in common across several donors.

This CDR3 is built from 13 residues. V dropped 3 bases and J dropped 7 bases, with 14 bases sitting between them. Germline V gene sequence: CDR1 SGHRS, CDR2 YFSETQ. This clone was seen a single time. Its antigen is not known. Repertoires were generated with immunoSEQ multiplex PCR, while TCRdb's copy carries only in-frame clones and drops some. The table shows under 1,900,000 clones, with 98% occurring only once. HIV-negative, healthy adults without recent acute infections or vaccinations were the donors. This receptor was obtained from a man aged 25-45 years in good health. The V gene is TRBV5-1, the J gene TRBJ2-7, with D perhaps TRBD1 or TRBD2 (6 bases each). The sequenced sample consisted of naive CD4+ T cells sorted from blood. Indicated subset: CD45RA+ positively selected. The CDR3 spells CASSWGAEGEQYF. CDR3 DNA sequence: TGCGCCAGCAGCTGGGGGGCTGAAGGGGAGCAGTACTTC.